One sample yielded the 21 T cell receptor beta chains listed below, sequenced in a study of blood T cell repertoires in COVID-19. Generated by immunoSEQ multiplex PCR, the TCRdb table keeps only in-frame clones and is missing some. The sample holds 37,000 or so clones, roughly 80% seen once. Sequencing was done on a sample of peripheral blood. The source of these receptors is a man older than 75 with active or convalescent COVID-19.

This clone has only a few counts. The gene calls are TRBV5-1 and TRBJ2-2; D uncertain. V was pared by 2 bases and J by 9 bases, with 5 bases between. CDR1 and CDR2 (germline): SGHRS, YFSETQ. The CDR3 sequence is 11 residues long. CDR3 region: CASSFARELFF. CDR3 DNA: TGCGCCAGCAGCTTTGCTAGGGAGCTGTTTTTT.

This chain links TRBV4-2 with TRBJ1-6, with TRBD1 matching over 10 bases. Germline V gene sequence: CDR1 LGHNA, CDR2 YNFKEQ. The V segment lost 2 bases and the J segment 8 bases; nucleotides outside the gene matches: 9. The length of the CDR3 is 17 residues. The CDR3 spells CASSQHKTGGAYSPLHF. CDR3 bases: TGTGCCAGCAGCCAACACAAGACAGGGGGCGCGTATTCACCCCTCCACTTT.

The chain joins TRBV5-6 to TRBJ1-3; no clear D gene. The germline V gene encodes CDR1 SGHDT and CDR2 YYEEEE. The CDR3 extends over 16 amino acids. Trimming took off 4 bases at V and 2 bases at J, with 16 bases between the two ends. This CDR3 reads CASSLRVRGPGNTIYF. CDR3 nucleotides: TGTGCCAGCAGCCTCCGGGTTCGAGGTCCTGGAAACACCATATATTTT.

The gene calls are TRBV4-3 and TRBJ2-7; D is uncertain. This CDR3 contains 14 residues. Trimming took off 4 bases at V and 3 bases at J, with 13 bases between the two ends. In germline, CDR1 is LGHNA, CDR2 YSLEER. Here the CDR3 reads CASSPSRDNYEQYF. The CDR3 bases are TGCGCCAGCAGCCCATCCAGAGACAACTACGAGCAGTACTTC.

The CDR3 region has the DNA TGCGCCAGCAGCCAAGAGGCAGGTGGAACTTTCTTT. This translates into CASSQEAGGTFF. The chain links TRBV4-3 to TRBJ1-1; no reliable D call. Germline V lookup: CDR1 LGHNA, CDR2 YSLEER. The CDR3 covers 12 residues. The germline V and J ends were trimmed by 0 bases and 12 bases, with 11 bases remaining between them.

V gene TRBV6-5 combines with J gene TRBJ2-7, with D possibly TRBD2 on 6 matching bases. The germline V and J ends were trimmed by 6 bases and 3 bases, with 15 bases remaining between them. Germline values: CDR1 MNHEY, CDR2 SVGAGI. The CDR3 contains 14 residues. The CDR3 DNA reads as TGTGCCAGCAGGGGGGGACCGTCAAACTACGAGCAGTACTTC. It specifies CASRGGPSNYEQYF.

This chain links TRBV7-2 with TRBJ2-3; D is unresolved. V lost 0 bases to trimming and J lost 3 bases, with 4 bases between them. CDR1 is SGHTA, CDR2 FQGNSA, per germline. This CDR3 region has 13 residues. The CDR3 spells CASSLARTDTQYF. The DNA for the CDR3 is TGTGCCAGCAGCTTAGCGAGGACAGATACGCAGTATTTT.

The chain links TRBV19 to TRBJ2-4; 9 nucleotides agree with TRBD2. The length of the CDR3 is 17 residues. V trimming: 4 bases; J trimming: 3 bases; junction bases outside the gene matches: 10. Germline V CDR1 and CDR2: LNHDA, SQIVND (reference sequence). Here the CDR3 DNA reads TGTGCCAGTAGTAGCGGGAGGGCCCTCTTAAACAAAAACATTCAGTACTTC. Its translation is CASSSGRALLNKNIQYF.

This clone was picked up one time. The chain joins TRBV6-5 to TRBJ2-7, with a possible D match to TRBD2 (5 bases). From germline, CDR1 is MNHEY and CDR2 SVGAGI. The CDR3 loop spans 14 amino acids. Trimming shortened V by 8 bases and J by 0 bases, and 14 bases separated the two germline ends. CDR3 protein: CASGTLGSSYEQYF. DNA of the CDR3: TGTGCCAGCGGTACACTAGGAAGCTCCTACGAGCAGTACTTC.

This clone appeared a few times. This chain connects TRBV13 to TRBJ1-3, with 9 bases fitting TRBD1. The V segment lost 3 bases and the J segment 1 base; nucleotides outside the gene matches: 7. Germline CDR1 PRHDT, CDR2 FYEKMQ (reference sequence). The CDR3 is 17 residues long. The CDR3 DNA is TGTGCCAGCAGCTTGTGGACAGGGGTGTTGTCTGGAAACACCATATATTTT. This translates into CASSLWTGVLSGNTIYF. Based on the CDR3 plus reference TRBV13 and TRBJ1-3, the full variable domain is AAGVIQSPRHLIKEKRETATLKCYPIPRHDTVYWYQQGPGQDPQFLISFYEKMQSDKGSIPDRFSAQQFSDYHSELNMSSLELGDSALYFCASSLWTGVLSGNTIYFGEGSWLTVV.

The V call is TRBV21-1, the J call TRBJ2-7; TRBD2 is the table's D call and was not checked against the DNA. TRBV21-1 has pseudogene status. This CDR3 region has 16 residues. This CDR3 reads CASSKRGGAISYEQYF. Written as DNA, the CDR3 is TGTGCCAGCAGCAAAAGAGGAGGGGCAATCTCCTACGAGCAGTACTTC.

This chain uses TRBV11-3 with TRBJ2-7; D not resolved. CDR1 and CDR2 from the germline V gene are SGHNT and YENEEA. The CDR3 extends over 15 amino acids. The V end was cut by 2 bases, the J end by 6 bases, with 17 bases between. The CDR3 coding sequence is TGTGCCAGCAGCTTATCGCCTGGCTTGGGCGCCGAGCAGTACTTC. Translation gives CASSLSPGLGAEQYF.

This chain connects TRBV24-1 to TRBJ2-3, with D possibly being TRBD1 (5 bases). This CDR3 contains 14 residues. Germline V gives CDR1 KGHDR, CDR2 SFDVKD. The V gene lost 3 bases and the J gene lost 7 bases, with 13 bases spanning the gap. This chain's CDR3 is CATSDATATNTQYF. The CDR3 DNA reads as TGTGCCACCAGTGATGCGACAGCCACGAATACGCAGTATTTT.

Worth noting for this clone: No conserved phenylalanine or tryptophan is present at the end of the CDR3, so a read error is the likely explanation. The DNA is omitted, as the CDR3 cannot be located on it reliably, and the CDR3 follows TCRdb's listing. This chain links TRBV20-1 with TRBJ1-6. The CDR3 spans 10 residues, counting both ends. Germline CDR1 and CDR2: DFQATT and SNEGSKA (reference sequence). The CDR3: CSARGLSARE.

The chain uses TRBV4-2 and TRBJ2-1; possible D gene TRBD2, 5 bases. This CDR3 is built from 19 residues. Germline CDR1 is LGHNA and CDR2 is YNFKEQ. Trimming removed 5 bases from V and 0 bases from J, with 23 bases in between. CDR3 in DNA: TGTGCCAGCAGCTCACTTGCAACCCGTAGTGGGAGCTCCTACAATGAGCAGTTCTTC. Residues: CASSSLATRSGSSYNEQFF.

This clone was counted a single time. The rearrangement links TRBV9 to TRBJ2-3, with 8 nucleotides matching TRBD2. Germline lookup yields CDR1 SGDLS and CDR2 YYNGEE. This CDR3 is built from 15 residues. The V gene end was trimmed by 3 bases and the J gene end by 7 bases; junction bases not matched to a gene: 10. This CDR3 is CASSAAYGGANTQYF. CDR3 coding DNA: TGTGCCAGCAGCGCGGCATACGGGGGGGCCAATACGCAGTATTTT.

This chain connects TRBV27 to TRBJ1-4, with D possibly TRBD1 on 5 matching bases. The CDR3 covers 12 residues. Germline lookup yields CDR1 MNHEY and CDR2 SMNVEV (reference sequence). V was pared by 2 bases and J by 10 bases, with 8 bases between. In DNA, the CDR3 is TGTGCCAGCAGTTTAGGGGGGGGAAAACTGTTTTTT. Encoded protein: CASSLGGGKLFF.

The chain has TRBV18 and TRBJ1-4; no clear D. V gave up 3 bases and J gave up 2 bases, with 10 bases separating them. CDR3 length: 15 amino acids. Germline assignment: CDR1 KGHSH and CDR2 LQKENI. CDR3 loop: CASSPAVRTNEKLFF. The DNA of the CDR3 is TGTGCCAGCTCACCTGCAGTCAGGACTAATGAAAAACTGTTTTTT.

This sequence joins TRBV6-2 or TRBV6-3 and TRBJ2-7, with unresolved D. The V and J ends lost 4 bases and 2 bases respectively, with 6 bases between them. CDR1 and CDR2 (germline): MNHEY, SVGEGT. The CDR3 spans 12 residues. CDR3 nucleotide sequence: TGTGCCAGCAGTTTCCCCACCTACGAGCAGTACTTC. This sequence encodes CASSFPTYEQYF.

The rearrangement uses TRBV5-4 and TRBJ2-5; 13 bases map to TRBD2. J lost 5 bases, V lost 1 base, and 2 bases had no gene match. Germline V lookup: CDR1 SGHNT, CDR2 YYREEE (reference sequence). CDR3 length equals 15 residues. CDR3 loop: CASSLTSGGAETQYF. As DNA, the CDR3 is TGTGCCAGCAGCTTGACTAGCGGGGGGGCGGAGACCCAGTACTTC.

The chain combines TRBV18 with TRBJ1-3; D may be TRBD1 (5 bases). The CDR3 runs 15 residues. CDR1 is KGHSH and CDR2 is LQKENI in the germline V gene. With 0 bases removed from V and 0 bases from J, the gap between germline ends came to 6 bases. CDR3 nucleotide sequence: TGTGCCAGCTCACCACCCCAGGGCTCTGGAAACACCATATATTTT. Translated, it gives CASSPPQGSGNTIYF.